This TCR beta chain was identified in a study of T cells expressing NK-cell markers (dated by TCRdb to the early 2020s). Concerning the study at large: Eight donors provided sorted CD3+CD56+NKG2C+, CD3+CD56+NKG2C- and CD3+CD56-NKG2C+ T-cell subsets, whose TCR beta-chain repertoires were profiled. Among the eight sequenced donors, seven were HCMV-seropositive and one was HCMV-seronegative. All eight donors whose samples were sequenced were randomly selected healthy volunteers, three of them men and five women. Illumina HiSeq 2000/2500, MiSeq or NextSeq was used to sequence libraries as 2 x 150 bp reads.

The CDR3 starts with the cysteine, ends with the phenylalanine, and has 16 residues. No DNA was logged. HCMV serostatus was determined by detecting HCMV-specific IgG in serum with a commercial ELISA kit. Peripheral blood mononuclear cells were isolated from blood by Ficoll density gradient centrifugation. To note about this clonotype: The clone's antigen remains unknown.

The reads were generated on an Illumina HiSeq 2000. The TCR beta cDNA libraries were made using 5'RACE template switching, a step that added both a universal primer site and unique molecular identifiers. Synthesis of cDNA was primed from the TCR beta constant segment and was followed by two consecutive PCR amplification steps. Concerning the study's data processing: MIGEC was used to demultiplex reads and group reads by UMI, and MiTCR was used to assemble and quantify clonotypes. Only TCR cDNA sequences supported by at least two reads were kept to exclude erroneous sequences. The tcR package was used for downstream repertoire analysis, and clonotypes were matched between fractions using CDR3 nucleotide sequence together with V segment. VDJmatch was used to annotate antigen specificity against VDJdb, with one amino acid substitution in CDR3 allowed. TCRdb reprocessed the reads, and each CDR3 protein sequence is entered once, without DNA. The authors' filters were not applied to this entry. This sample's records show roughly 150,000 distinct CDR3 sequences. The ten largest make up less than 20% of the sample.

Study-wide conclusions, independent of this receptor: For several donors, the dominant CD3+CD56+NKG2C+ clonotypes were among the top 10 CD8+ clonotypes and accounted for about 1.0-7.0% of CD8+ T cells. It remained unclear whether the expanded NKG2C-expressing T cell clones were specific for HCMV antigens. Those dominant clonotypes were again the most abundant among CD3+CD56-NKG2C+ cells in a handful of donors, at about 25-65%.

Recombination connected TRBV12-3 or TRBV12-4 to TRBJ2-3; TCRdb indicates TRBD2, and absent DNA this call remains unverified. This TCR was recovered from a woman aged 18 to 75 in good health. The sample taken for sequencing was blood T cells: a sorted CD56 or NKG2C T cell subset, CD4+ or CD8+ T cells, or bulk PBMC T cells (not recorded which). CDR3 reads: CASSLLAGGPSDTQYF.